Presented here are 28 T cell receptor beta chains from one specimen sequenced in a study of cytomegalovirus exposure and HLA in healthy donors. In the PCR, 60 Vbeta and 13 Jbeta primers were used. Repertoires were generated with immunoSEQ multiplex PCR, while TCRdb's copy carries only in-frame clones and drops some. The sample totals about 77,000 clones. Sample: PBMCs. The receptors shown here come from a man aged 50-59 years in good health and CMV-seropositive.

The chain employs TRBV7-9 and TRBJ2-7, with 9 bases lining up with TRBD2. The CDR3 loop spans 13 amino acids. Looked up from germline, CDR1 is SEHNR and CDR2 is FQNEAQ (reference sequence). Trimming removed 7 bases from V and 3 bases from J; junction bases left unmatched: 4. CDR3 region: CASTIAGDYEQYF. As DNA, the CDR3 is TGTGCCAGCACGATAGCGGGAGACTACGAGCAGTACTTC.

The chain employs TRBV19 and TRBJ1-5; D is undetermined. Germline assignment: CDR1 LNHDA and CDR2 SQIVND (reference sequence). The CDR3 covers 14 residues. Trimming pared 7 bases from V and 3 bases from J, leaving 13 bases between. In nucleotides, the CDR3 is TGTGCCAGTAAAGGTCAGGCAGACAATCAGCCCCAGCATTTT. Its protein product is CASKGQADNQPQHF.

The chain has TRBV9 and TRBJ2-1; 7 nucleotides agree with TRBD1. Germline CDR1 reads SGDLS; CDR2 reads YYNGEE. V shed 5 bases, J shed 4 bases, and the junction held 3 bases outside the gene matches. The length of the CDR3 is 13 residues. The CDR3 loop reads CASSPGQYNEQFF. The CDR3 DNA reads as TGTGCCAGCAGTCCGGGACAGTACAATGAGCAGTTCTTC.

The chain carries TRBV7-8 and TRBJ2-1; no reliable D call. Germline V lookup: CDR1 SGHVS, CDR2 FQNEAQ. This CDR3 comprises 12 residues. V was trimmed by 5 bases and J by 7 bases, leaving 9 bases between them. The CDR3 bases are TGTGCCAGCAGCCAGACTCGGAATGAGCAGTTCTTC. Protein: CASSQTRNEQFF.

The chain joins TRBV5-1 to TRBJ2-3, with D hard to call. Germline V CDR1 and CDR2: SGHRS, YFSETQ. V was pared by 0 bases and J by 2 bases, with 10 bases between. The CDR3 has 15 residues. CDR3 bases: TGCGCCAGCAGCTTGGGGGCCGGATACACAGATACGCAGTATTTT. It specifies CASSLGAGYTDTQYF.

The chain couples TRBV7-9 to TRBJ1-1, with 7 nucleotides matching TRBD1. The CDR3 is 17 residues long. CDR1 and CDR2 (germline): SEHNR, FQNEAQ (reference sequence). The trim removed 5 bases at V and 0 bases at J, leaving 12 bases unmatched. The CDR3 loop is CASSLVINGQVNTEAFF. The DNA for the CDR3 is TGTGCCAGCAGCCTTGTGATAAATGGACAGGTGAACACTGAAGCTTTCTTT.

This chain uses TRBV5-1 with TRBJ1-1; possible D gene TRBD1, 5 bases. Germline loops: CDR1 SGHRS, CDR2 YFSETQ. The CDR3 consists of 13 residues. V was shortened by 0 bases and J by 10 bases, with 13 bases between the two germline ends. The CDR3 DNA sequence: TGCGCCAGCAGCTTGGTGTCAGGGAGGAGAGCTTTCTTT. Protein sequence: CASSLVSGRRAFF.

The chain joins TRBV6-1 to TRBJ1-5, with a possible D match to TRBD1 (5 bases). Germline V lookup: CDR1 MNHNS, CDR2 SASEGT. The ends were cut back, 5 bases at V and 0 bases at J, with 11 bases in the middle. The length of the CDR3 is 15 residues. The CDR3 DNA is TGTGCCAGCAGTTTTCCAGGGAATAGCAATCAGCCCCAGCATTTT. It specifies CASSFPGNSNQPQHF.

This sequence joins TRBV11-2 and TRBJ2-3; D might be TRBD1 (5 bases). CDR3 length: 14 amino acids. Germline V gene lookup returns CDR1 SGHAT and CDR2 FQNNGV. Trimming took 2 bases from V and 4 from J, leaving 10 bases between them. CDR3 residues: CASSLNAGPDTQYF. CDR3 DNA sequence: TGTGCCAGCAGCTTAAATGCAGGGCCAGATACGCAGTATTTT.

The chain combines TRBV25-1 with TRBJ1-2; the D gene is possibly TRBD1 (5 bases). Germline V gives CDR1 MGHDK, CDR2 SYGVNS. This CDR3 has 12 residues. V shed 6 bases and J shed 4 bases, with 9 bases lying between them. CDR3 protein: CASRNGGYGYTF. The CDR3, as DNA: TGTGCCAGCAGGAACGGGGGCTATGGCTACACCTTC.

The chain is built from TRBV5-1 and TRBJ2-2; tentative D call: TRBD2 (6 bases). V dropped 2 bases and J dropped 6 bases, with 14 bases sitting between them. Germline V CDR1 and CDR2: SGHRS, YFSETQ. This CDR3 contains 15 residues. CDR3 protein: CASSFRGLASGELFF. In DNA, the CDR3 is TGCGCCAGCAGCTTTCGCGGCCTAGCGTCCGGGGAGCTGTTTTTT.

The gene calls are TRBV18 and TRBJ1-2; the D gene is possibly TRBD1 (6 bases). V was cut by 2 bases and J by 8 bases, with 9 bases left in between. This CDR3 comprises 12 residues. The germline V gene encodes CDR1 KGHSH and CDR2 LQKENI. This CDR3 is CASSPITGGYTF. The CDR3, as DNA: TGTGCCAGCTCACCAATCACAGGGGGCTACACCTTC.

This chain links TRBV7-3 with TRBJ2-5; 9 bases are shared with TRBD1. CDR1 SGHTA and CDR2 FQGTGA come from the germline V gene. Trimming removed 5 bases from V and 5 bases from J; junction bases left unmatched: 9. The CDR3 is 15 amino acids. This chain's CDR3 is CASSLYGTGKETQYF. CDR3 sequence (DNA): TGTGCCAGCAGCCTTTATGGGACAGGGAAGGAGACCCAGTACTTC.

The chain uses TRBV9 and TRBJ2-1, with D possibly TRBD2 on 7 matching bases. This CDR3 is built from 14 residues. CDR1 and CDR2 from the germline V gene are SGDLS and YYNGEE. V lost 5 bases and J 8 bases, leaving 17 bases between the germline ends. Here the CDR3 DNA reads TGTGCCAGCAGTTGGGGGGGCTTGAGGGATGAGCAGTTCTTC. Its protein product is CASSWGGLRDEQFF.

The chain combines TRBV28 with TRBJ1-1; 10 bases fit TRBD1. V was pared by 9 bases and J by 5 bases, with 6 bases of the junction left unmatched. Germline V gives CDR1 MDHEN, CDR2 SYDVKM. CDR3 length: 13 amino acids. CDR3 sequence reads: CASTDRGQTEAFF. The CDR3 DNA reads TGTGCCAGTACCGACAGGGGGCAAACTGAAGCTTTCTTT.

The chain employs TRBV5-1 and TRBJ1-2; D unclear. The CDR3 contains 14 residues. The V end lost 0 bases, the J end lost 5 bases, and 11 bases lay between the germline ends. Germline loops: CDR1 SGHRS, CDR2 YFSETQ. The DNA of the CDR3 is TGCGCCAGCAGCTTGGAAGATCCACGGTATGGCTACACCTTC. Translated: CASSLEDPRYGYTF.

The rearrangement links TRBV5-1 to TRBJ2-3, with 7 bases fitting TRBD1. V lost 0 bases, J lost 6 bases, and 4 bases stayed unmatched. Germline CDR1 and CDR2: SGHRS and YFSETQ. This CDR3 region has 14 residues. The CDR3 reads CASSLGDREDTQYF. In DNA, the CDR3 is TGCGCCAGCAGCTTGGGCGACAGGGAGGATACGCAGTATTTT.

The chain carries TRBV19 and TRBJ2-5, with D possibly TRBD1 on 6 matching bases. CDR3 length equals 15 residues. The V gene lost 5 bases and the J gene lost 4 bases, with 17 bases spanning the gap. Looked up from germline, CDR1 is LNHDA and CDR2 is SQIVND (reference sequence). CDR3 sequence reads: CASSVTGDRGETQYF. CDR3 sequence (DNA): TGTGCCAGTAGTGTGACAGGCGACCGGGGAGAGACCCAGTACTTC.

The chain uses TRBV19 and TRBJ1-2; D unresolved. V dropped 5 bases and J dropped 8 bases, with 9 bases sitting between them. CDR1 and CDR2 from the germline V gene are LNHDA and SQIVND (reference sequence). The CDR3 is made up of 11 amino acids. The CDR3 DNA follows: TGTGCCAGTAGTCATCCAGGCGGCTACACCTTC. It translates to CASSHPGGYTF. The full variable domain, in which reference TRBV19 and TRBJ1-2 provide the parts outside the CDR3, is DGGITQSPKYLFRKEGQNVTLSCEQNLNHDAMYWYRQDPGQGLRLIYYSQIVNDFQKGDIAEGYSVSREKKESFPLTVTSAQKNPTAFYLCASSHPGGYTFGSGTRLTVV.

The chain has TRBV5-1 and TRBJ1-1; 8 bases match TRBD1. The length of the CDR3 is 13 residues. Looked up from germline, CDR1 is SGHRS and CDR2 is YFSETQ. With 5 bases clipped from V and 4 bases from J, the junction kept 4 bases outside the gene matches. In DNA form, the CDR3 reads TGCGCCAGCAGTGGACAGGGAGGCACTGAAGCTTTCTTT. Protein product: CASSGQGGTEAFF. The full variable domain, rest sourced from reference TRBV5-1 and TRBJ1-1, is KAGVTQTPRYLIKTRGQQVTLSCSPISGHRSVSWYQQTPGQGLQFLFEYFSETQRNKGNFPGRFSGRQFSNSRSEMNVSTLELGDSALYLCASSGQGGTEAFFGQGTRLTVV.

The CDR3 sequence: CASSQDGTSGGNEQFF. The CDR3 DNA is TGTGCCAGCAGCCAAGACGGCACTAGCGGGGGGAATGAGCAGTTCTTC. V usage is TRBV4-2 and J usage is TRBJ2-1, with 12 bases lining up with TRBD2. The junction had 4 bases not matched to a gene; V was cut back by 0 bases and J by 7 bases. The CDR3 spans 16 residues. The germline CDR1 and CDR2 sequences are LGHNA and YNFKEQ.

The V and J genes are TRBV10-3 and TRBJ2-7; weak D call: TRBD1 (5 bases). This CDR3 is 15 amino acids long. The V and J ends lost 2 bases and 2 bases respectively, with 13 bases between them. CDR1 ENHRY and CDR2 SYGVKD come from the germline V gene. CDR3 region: CAISEPGHATYEQYV. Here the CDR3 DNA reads TGTGCCATCAGTGAGCCCGGACACGCTACCTACGAGCAGTACGTC.

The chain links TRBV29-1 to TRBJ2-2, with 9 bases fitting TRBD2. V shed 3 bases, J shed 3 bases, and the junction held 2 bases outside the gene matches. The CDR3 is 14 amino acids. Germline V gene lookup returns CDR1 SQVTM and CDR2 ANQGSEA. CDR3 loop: CSVESGGYTGELFF. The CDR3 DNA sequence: TGCAGCGTTGAGAGCGGGGGGTACACCGGGGAGCTGTTTTTT.

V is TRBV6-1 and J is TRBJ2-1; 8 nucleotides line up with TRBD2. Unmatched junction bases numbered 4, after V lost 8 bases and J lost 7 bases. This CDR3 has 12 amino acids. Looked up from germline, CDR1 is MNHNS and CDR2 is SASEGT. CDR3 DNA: TGTGCCAGCCGGGAGCGGGGGAATGAGCAGTTCTTC. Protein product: CASRERGNEQFF.

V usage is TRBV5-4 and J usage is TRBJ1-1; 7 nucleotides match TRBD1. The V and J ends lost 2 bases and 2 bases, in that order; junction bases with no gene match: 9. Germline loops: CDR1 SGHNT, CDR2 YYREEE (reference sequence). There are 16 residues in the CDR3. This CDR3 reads CASSFFLQGSNTEAFF. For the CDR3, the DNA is TGTGCCAGCAGCTTCTTTCTACAGGGGAGTAACACTGAAGCTTTCTTT.

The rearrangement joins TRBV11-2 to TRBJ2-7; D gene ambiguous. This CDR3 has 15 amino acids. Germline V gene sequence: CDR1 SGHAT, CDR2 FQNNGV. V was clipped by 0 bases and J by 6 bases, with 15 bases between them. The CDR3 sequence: CASSLDLLLGSEQYV. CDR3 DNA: TGTGCCAGCAGCTTAGATCTCCTTCTAGGTTCCGAGCAGTACGTC.

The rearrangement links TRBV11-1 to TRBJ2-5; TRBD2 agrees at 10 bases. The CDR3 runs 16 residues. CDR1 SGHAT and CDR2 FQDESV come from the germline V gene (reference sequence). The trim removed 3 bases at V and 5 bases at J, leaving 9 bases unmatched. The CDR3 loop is CASSFSLAGARETQYF. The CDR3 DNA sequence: TGTGCCAGCAGCTTCTCTCTAGCGGGGGCACGGGAGACCCAGTACTTC.

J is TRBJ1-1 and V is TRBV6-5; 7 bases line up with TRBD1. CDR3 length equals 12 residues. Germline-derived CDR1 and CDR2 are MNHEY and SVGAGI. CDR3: CVTGEHEDEAFF. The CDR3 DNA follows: TGTGTAACAGGGGAACACGAGGATGAAGCTTTCTTT.